The subject of this entry is one T cell receptor (beta chain). CDR1 and CDR2 from the germline V gene are SGHKS and YYEKEE (reference sequence). V lost 4 bases, J lost 0 bases, and 10 bases lay in between. There are 15 residues in the CDR3. The data were obtained in a study of cytomegalovirus exposure and HLA in healthy donors. PCR primers comprised 60 Vbeta and 13 Jbeta primers. Measured with immunoSEQ multiplex PCR; TCRdb has only the in-frame clones, and not every one. The sample table sets out tens of thousands of clones. This TCR was sampled from a young woman in good health and CMV-seronegative. This chain connects TRBV5-5 to TRBJ1-4; TRBD1 is a possible D gene (6 bases). Sequenced sample: PBMCs. CDR3 in DNA: TGTGCCAGCAGCCCACAGGGAACAACTAATGAAAAACTGTTTTTT. Translated: CASSPQGTTNEKLFF.